Presented here are 11 T cell receptor beta chains from one specimen sequenced in a study of shared clonotypes between healthy human individuals. Naive CD8 cells comprised CD45RO-negative, CCR7-positively selected cells, excluding terminally differentiated effector memory CD45RA+ cells. Profiling relied on immunoSEQ multiplex PCR, and the TCRdb table lists in-frame clones only, not all of them. Of around 600,000 clones listed, 85% to 95% are singletons. Sequenced: naive CD8+ T cells sorted from blood. The source is a young woman in good health.

The chain is built from TRBV27 and TRBJ2-7; 10 bases fit TRBD2. The CDR3 covers 17 residues. With V trimmed by 2 bases and J by 0 bases, 7 bases remained unmatched. The germline gives CDR1 MNHEY, CDR2 SMNVEV (reference sequence). This CDR3 reads CASSLAVAGGRSYEQYF. CDR3 DNA: TGTGCCAGCAGTTTAGCGGTAGCGGGAGGTCGCTCCTACGAGCAGTACTTC.

V and J are TRBV19 and TRBJ2-1, with TRBD2 identical over 10 bases. J gave up 4 bases and V 5 bases, and 8 bases lay outside the gene matches. The CDR3 is 16 amino acids. CDR1 is LNHDA, CDR2 SQIVND, per germline (reference sequence). CDR3 residues: CASSVPGTSVYNEQFF. The CDR3 nucleotides are TGTGCCAGTAGTGTCCCCGGGACTAGCGTATACAATGAGCAGTTCTTC.

This clone appeared a single time. The rearrangement links TRBV2 to TRBJ1-2, with TRBD1 as a possible D gene (5 bases). The germline CDR1 and CDR2 sequences are SNHLY and FYNNEI. The V gene lost 1 base and the J gene lost 2 bases, with 8 bases spanning the gap. The CDR3 runs 14 residues. The CDR3 spells CASSEGGGNYGYTF. The CDR3 DNA reads as TGTGCCAGCAGTGAAGGGGGCGGGAACTATGGCTACACCTTC.

The rearrangement joins TRBV28 to TRBJ1-5; D perhaps matches TRBD1 (6 bases). Trimming left V 2 bases short and J 6 bases short, with 11 bases between. This CDR3 contains 14 residues. Germline V gene sequence: CDR1 MDHEN, CDR2 SYDVKM. This chain's CDR3 is CASSLQQGIQPQHF. The CDR3 DNA is TGTGCCAGCAGTTTACAACAGGGAATTCAGCCCCAGCATTTT.

The chain has TRBV9 and TRBJ1-2; D is possibly TRBD1 (5 bases). Germline CDR1 reads SGDLS; CDR2 reads YYNGEE. The CDR3 runs to 14 residues. Trimming took off 0 bases at V and 2 bases at J, with 8 bases between the two ends. The CDR3 here is CASSVGRGNYGYTF. In DNA form, the CDR3 reads TGTGCCAGCAGCGTAGGACGGGGGAACTATGGCTACACCTTC.

This chain links TRBV19 with TRBJ2-3; TRBD1 might be the D (5 bases). Between the trimmed V and J ends, which lost 2 bases and 4 bases, there was a span of 13 bases. The CDR3 runs to 15 residues. CDR1 and CDR2 (germline): LNHDA, SQIVND (reference sequence). The CDR3 sequence: CASSILGDRSDTQYF. CDR3 DNA sequence: TGTGCCAGTAGTATATTAGGGGATCGGTCAGATACGCAGTATTTT.

The chain is built from TRBV7-9 and TRBJ2-2; 9 bases are a match to TRBD1. Trimming removed 5 bases from V and 7 bases from J; junction bases left unmatched: 8. Per germline, CDR1 SEHNR and CDR2 FQNEAQ (reference sequence). This CDR3 spans 15 amino acids. The CDR3 region is CASSRRDREIGELFF. In DNA form, the CDR3 reads TGTGCCAGCAGCCGCCGGGACAGGGAAATCGGGGAGCTGTTTTTT.

The gene calls are TRBV10-3 and TRBJ1-5; 10 bases are a match to TRBD1. With 10 bases clipped from V and 5 bases from J, the junction kept 11 bases outside the gene matches. CDR1 ENHRY and CDR2 SYGVKD come from the germline V gene. This CDR3 is built from 15 residues. The CDR3 sequence is CATRQTGGDDQPQHF. CDR3 DNA: TGTGCCACCAGGCAGACAGGGGGCGACGATCAGCCCCAGCATTTT.

Of note for this clone: The sample holds other DNA sequences that translate to the same CDR3. The rearrangement uses TRBV4-1 and TRBJ2-1, with D uncertain. The CDR3 loop spans 12 amino acids. Trimming shortened V by 0 bases and J by 7 bases, and 4 bases separated the two germline ends. In germline, CDR1 is MGHRA, CDR2 YSYEKL. The CDR3 DNA sequence: TGCGCCAGCAGCCAAGATCTGAATGAGCAGTTCTTC. This codes for CASSQDLNEQFF.

V and J are TRBV11-2 and TRBJ1-5; D is uncertain. CDR3 size: 13 residues. Trimming removed 2 bases from V and 6 bases from J, with 8 bases in between. CDR1 and CDR2 (germline): SGHAT, FQNNGV. This CDR3 is CASSLTRGQPQHF. In DNA, the CDR3 is TGTGCCAGCAGCTTAACCCGTGGTCAGCCCCAGCATTTT.

The rearrangement links TRBV29-1 to TRBJ2-1, with D uncertain. Germline CDR1 reads SQVTM; CDR2 reads ANQGSEA. The CDR3 is 13 amino acids. The V and J ends lost 1 base and 6 bases respectively, with 10 bases between them. Written as DNA, the CDR3 is TGCAGCGTTGAAGGCGGCAAGTTCAATGAGCAGTTCTTC. This gives the protein CSVEGGKFNEQFF.